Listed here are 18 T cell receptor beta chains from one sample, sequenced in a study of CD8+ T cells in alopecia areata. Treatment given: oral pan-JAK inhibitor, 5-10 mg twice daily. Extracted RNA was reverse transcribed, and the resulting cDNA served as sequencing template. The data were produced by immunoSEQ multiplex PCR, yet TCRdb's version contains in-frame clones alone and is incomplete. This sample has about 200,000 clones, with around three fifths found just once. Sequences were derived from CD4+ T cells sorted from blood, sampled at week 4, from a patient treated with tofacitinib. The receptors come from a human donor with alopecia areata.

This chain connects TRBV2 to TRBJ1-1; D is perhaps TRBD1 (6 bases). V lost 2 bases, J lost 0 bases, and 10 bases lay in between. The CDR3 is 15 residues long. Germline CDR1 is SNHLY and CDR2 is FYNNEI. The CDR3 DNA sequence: TGTGCCAGCAGTGAATCTAGGACAGTGAACACTGAAGCTTTCTTT. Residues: CASSESRTVNTEAFF.

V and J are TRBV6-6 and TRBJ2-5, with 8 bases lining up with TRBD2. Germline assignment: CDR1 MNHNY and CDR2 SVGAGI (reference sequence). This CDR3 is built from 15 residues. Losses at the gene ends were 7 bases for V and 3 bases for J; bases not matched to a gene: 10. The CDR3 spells CASNPGGAGKETQYF. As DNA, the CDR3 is TGTGCCAGCAACCCCGGGGGGGCAGGGAAAGAGACCCAGTACTTC.

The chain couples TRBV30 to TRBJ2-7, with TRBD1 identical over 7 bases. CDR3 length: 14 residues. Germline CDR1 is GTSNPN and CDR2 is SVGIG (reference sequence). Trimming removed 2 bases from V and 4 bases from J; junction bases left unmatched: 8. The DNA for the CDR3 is TGTGCCTGGAGTAGAGGGGGCGCGAGTTACGAGCAGTACTTC. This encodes CAWSRGGASYEQYF.

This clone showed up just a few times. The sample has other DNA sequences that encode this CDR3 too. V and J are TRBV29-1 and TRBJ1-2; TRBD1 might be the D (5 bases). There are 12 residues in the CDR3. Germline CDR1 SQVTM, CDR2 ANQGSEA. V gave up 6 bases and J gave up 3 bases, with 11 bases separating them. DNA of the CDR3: TGCAGCGTCGCCCAGGGAGACTATGGCTACACCTTC. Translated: CSVAQGDYGYTF.

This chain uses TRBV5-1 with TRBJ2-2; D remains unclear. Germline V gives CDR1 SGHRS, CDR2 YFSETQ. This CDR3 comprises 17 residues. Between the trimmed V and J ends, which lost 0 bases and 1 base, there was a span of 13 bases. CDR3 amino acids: CASSLGRPSQNTGELFF. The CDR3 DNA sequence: TGCGCCAGCAGCTTGGGTCGCCCCTCGCAGAACACCGGGGAGCTGTTTTTT. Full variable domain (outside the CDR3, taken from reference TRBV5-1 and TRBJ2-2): KAGVTQTPRYLIKTRGQQVTLSCSPISGHRSVSWYQQTPGQGLQFLFEYFSETQRNKGNFPGRFSGRQFSNSRSEMNVSTLELGDSALYLCASSLGRPSQNTGELFFGEGSRLTVL.

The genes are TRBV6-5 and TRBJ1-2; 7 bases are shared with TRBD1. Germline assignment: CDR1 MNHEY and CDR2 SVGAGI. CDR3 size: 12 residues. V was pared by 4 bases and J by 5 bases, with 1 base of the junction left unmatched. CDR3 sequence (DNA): TGTGCCAGCAGTTCACAGGGGTATGGCTACACCTTC. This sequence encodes CASSSQGYGYTF.

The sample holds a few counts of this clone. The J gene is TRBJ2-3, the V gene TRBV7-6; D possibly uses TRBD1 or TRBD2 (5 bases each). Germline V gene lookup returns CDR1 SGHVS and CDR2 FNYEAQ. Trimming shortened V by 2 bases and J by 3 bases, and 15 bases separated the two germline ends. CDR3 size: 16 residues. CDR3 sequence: CASSLRGRDPTDTQYF. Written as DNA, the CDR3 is TGTGCCAGCAGCTTAAGGGGAAGGGACCCTACAGATACGCAGTATTTT.

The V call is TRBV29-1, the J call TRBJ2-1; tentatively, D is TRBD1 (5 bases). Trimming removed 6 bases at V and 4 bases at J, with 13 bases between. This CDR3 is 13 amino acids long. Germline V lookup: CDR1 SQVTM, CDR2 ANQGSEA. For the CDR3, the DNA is TGCAGCGTCCCCCCTACAGGTTACAATGAGCAGTTCTTC. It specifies CSVPPTGYNEQFF.

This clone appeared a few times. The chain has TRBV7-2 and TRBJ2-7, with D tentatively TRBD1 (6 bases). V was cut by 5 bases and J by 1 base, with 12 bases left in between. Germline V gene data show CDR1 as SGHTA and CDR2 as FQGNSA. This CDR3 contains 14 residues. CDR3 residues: CASSLGTHSYEQYF. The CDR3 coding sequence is TGTGCCAGCAGCCTCGGGACACATTCCTACGAGCAGTACTTC.

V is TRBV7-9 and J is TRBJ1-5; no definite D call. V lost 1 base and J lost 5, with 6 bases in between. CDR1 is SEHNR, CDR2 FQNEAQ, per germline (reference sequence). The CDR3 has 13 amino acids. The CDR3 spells CASSLDSYQPQHF. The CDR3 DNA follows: TGTGCCAGCAGCTTAGACAGTTATCAGCCCCAGCATTTT.

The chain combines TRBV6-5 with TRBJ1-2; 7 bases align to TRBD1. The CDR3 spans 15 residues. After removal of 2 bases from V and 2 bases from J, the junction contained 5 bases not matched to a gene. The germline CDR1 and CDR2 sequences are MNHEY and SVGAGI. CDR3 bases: TGTGCCAGCAGTTACGGACAGGTCGCCAACTATGGCTACACCTTC. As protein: CASSYGQVANYGYTF.

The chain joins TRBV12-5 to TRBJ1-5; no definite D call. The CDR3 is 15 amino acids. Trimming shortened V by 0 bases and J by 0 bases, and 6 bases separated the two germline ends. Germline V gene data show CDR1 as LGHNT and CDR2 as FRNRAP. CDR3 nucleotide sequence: TGTGCTAGTGGTTTGGTACGGAATAGCAATCAGCCCCAGCATTTT. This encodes CASGLVRNSNQPQHF. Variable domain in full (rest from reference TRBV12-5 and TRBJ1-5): DARVTQTPRHKVTEMGQEVTMRCQPILGHNTVFWYRQTMMQGLELLAYFRNRAPLDDSGMPKDRFSAEMPDATLATLKIQPSEPRDSAVYFCASGLVRNSNQPQHFGDGTRLSIL.

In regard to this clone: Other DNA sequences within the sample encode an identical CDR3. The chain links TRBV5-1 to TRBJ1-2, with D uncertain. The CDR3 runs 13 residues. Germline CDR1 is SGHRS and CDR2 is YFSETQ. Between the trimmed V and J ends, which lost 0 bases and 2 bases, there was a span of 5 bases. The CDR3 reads CASSLDSNYGYTF. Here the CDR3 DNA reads TGCGCCAGCAGCTTGGACAGCAACTATGGCTACACCTTC.

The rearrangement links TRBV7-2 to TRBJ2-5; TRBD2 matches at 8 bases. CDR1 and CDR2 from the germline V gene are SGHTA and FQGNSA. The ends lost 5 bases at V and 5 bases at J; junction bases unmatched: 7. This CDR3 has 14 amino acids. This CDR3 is CASSPPERGETQYF. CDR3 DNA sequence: TGTGCCAGCAGCCCCCCCGAGCGGGGGGAGACCCAGTACTTC.

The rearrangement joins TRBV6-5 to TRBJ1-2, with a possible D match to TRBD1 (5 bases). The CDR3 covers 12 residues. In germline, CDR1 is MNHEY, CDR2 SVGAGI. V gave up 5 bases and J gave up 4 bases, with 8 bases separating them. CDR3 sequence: CASSEQGYGYTF. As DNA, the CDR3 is TGTGCCAGCAGTGAGCAGGGCTATGGCTACACCTTC.

The CDR3: CAIGSGTGNNEQFF. The CDR3 coding sequence is TGTGCCATCGGCAGCGGCACAGGAAACAATGAGCAGTTCTTC. The chain links TRBV10-3 to TRBJ2-1, with D tentatively TRBD1 or TRBD2 (5 bases each). V was trimmed by 8 bases and J by 5 bases, leaving 16 bases between them. The CDR3 contains 14 residues. Looked up from germline, CDR1 is ENHRY and CDR2 is SYGVKD.

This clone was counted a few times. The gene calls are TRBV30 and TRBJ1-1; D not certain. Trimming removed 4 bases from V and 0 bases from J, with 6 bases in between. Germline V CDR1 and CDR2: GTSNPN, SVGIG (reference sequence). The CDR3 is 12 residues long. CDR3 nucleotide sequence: TGTGCCTGGATTCAGCTGAACACTGAAGCTTTCTTT. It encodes CAWIQLNTEAFF.

The CDR3 nucleotides read TGCGCCAGCAGCTCTAGGGACTCCCGTTCACCCCTCCACTTT. Its protein is CASSSRDSRSPLHF. The chain uses TRBV5-1 and TRBJ1-6; maybe TRBD1 (5 bases). The CDR3 spans 14 residues. Trimming removed 3 bases at V and 9 bases at J, with 13 bases between. Germline V lookup: CDR1 SGHRS, CDR2 YFSETQ.